These 10 T cell receptor beta chains came from one sample sequenced in a study of preoperative IRX-2 immunotherapy in early breast cancer. Documented treatment: preoperative locoregional IRX-2 cytokine immunotherapy. This table comes from immunoSEQ multiplex PCR, and its TCRdb copy is limited to in-frame clones, with some not included. The sample yields some 29,000 clones, almost 90% seen once. Collection of the sample occurred from a patient treated with IRX-2 immunotherapy. These receptors all come from a human donor with breast cancer.

The gene calls are TRBV6-5 and TRBJ2-3, with D perhaps matching TRBD2 (6 bases). V dropped 5 bases and J dropped 0 bases, with 12 bases sitting between them. CDR1 is MNHEY and CDR2 is SVGAGI in the germline V gene. The CDR3 sequence is 15 residues long. In DNA form, the CDR3 reads TGTGCCAGCAGTAGGTCGGGGGATAGCACAGATACGCAGTATTTT. Protein: CASSRSGDSTDTQYF.

This chain uses TRBV21-1 with TRBJ2-7; the D call of TRBD2 is as the table states it, not checked on the DNA. TRBV21-1 is a pseudogene segment. The CDR3 consists of 15 residues. In DNA form, the CDR3 reads TGTGCCAGCAGTCCCGGGGGGGGCGCGGGGTACGAGCAGTACTTC. Encoded protein: CASSPGGGAGYEQYF.

The chain recombines TRBV4-2 with TRBJ1-5; D is undetermined. This CDR3 contains 17 residues. Per germline, CDR1 LGHNA and CDR2 YNFKEQ. V was trimmed by 0 bases and J by 1 base, leaving 13 bases between them. The CDR3 DNA sequence: TGTGCCAGCAGCCAAGATCCTGGACCTCAAAGCAATCAGCCCCAGCATTTT. It specifies CASSQDPGPQSNQPQHF.

The genes are TRBV6-5 and TRBJ2-5; 8 bases match TRBD2. The CDR3 totals 14 residues. Germline lookup yields CDR1 MNHEY and CDR2 SVGAGI. V trimming: 2 bases; J trimming: 7 bases; junction bases outside the gene matches: 6. The CDR3 nucleotides are TGTGCCAGCAGTTACACGGGAGGGGAAGGGACCCAGTACTTC. Translated, it gives CASSYTGGEGTQYF.

The V and J genes are TRBV27 and TRBJ1-3; 9 nucleotides align to TRBD1. The V gene end was trimmed by 5 bases and the J gene end by 3 bases; junction bases not matched to a gene: 5. This CDR3 has 15 amino acids. CDR1 MNHEY and CDR2 SMNVEV come from the germline V gene (reference sequence). For the CDR3, the DNA is TGTGCCAGCAGTAAACAGGGGGCAGGTGGAAACACCATATATTTT. Its protein is CASSKQGAGGNTIYF.

The chain joins TRBV9 to TRBJ2-3; 8 positions match TRBD2. Germline CDR1 is SGDLS and CDR2 is YYNGEE. This CDR3 has 16 amino acids. V was pared by 4 bases and J by 3 bases, with 10 bases of the junction left unmatched. The CDR3: CASSIRGTSFTDTQYF. The CDR3 DNA follows: TGTGCCAGCAGCATTCGCGGGACTAGTTTTACAGATACGCAGTATTTT.

V usage is TRBV5-6 and J usage is TRBJ2-3, with D tentatively TRBD2 (6 bases). Germline values: CDR1 SGHDT, CDR2 YYEEEE. V gave up 3 bases and J gave up 4 bases, with 9 bases separating them. The CDR3 has 13 residues. Here the CDR3 DNA reads TGTGCCAGCAGCTCATGGGGGGCAGATACGCAGTATTTT. Protein: CASSSWGADTQYF. The full variable domain, rest sourced from reference TRBV5-6 and TRBJ2-3, is DAGVTQSPTHLIKTRGQQVTLRCSPKSGHDTVSWYQQALGQGPQFIFQYYEEEERQRGNFPDRFSGHQFPNYSSELNVNALLLGDSALYLCASSSWGADTQYFGPGTRLTVL.

The chain couples TRBV11-2 to TRBJ2-3; D gene ambiguous. In germline, CDR1 is SGHAT, CDR2 FQNNGV. V was shortened by 3 bases and J by 3 bases, with 7 bases between the two germline ends. CDR3 length equals 13 residues. The CDR3 reads CASSFGGTDTQYF. In DNA, the CDR3 is TGTGCCAGCAGCTTCGGTGGGACAGATACGCAGTATTTT.

The chain carries TRBV11-2 and TRBJ2-7; D uncertain. In germline, CDR1 is SGHAT, CDR2 FQNNGV. This CDR3 contains 14 residues. V shed 1 base and J shed 7 bases, with 14 bases lying between them. The CDR3 loop reads CASSLGARTGEQYF. The DNA of the CDR3 is TGTGCCAGCAGCTTAGGGGCTCGGACGGGTGAGCAGTACTTC.

The rearrangement joins TRBV19 to TRBJ2-7; possibly TRBD2 for D (6 bases). V lost 3 bases to trimming and J lost 0 bases, with 18 bases between them. In germline, CDR1 is LNHDA, CDR2 SQIVND (reference sequence). The CDR3 has 17 residues. This chain's CDR3 is CASSISHSGDSSYEQYF. CDR3 bases: TGTGCCAGTAGTATCTCCCATAGCGGCGACAGCTCCTACGAGCAGTACTTC.